The sequence of this T cell receptor beta chain was determined in a study of shared clonotypes between healthy human individuals. Profiled with immunoSEQ multiplex PCR; TCRdb holds only in-frame clones, not every one. The table shows hundreds of thousands of clones, with about 98% occurring only once. The naive CD8 subset, CD45RO-negative cells positively selected for CCR7, excluded terminally differentiated effector memory CD45RA+ cells. CDR1 SGHVS and CDR2 FQNEAQ come from the germline V gene. The ends were cut back, 5 bases at V and 7 bases at J, with 12 bases in the middle. The CDR3 extends over 13 amino acids.

This TCR was recovered from a man younger than 45 in good health. The sample taken for sequencing was naive CD8+ T cells sorted from blood. The chain recombines TRBV7-8 with TRBJ2-1, with D uncertain. CDR3 sequence reads: CASSEAMANEQFF. CDR3 bases: TGTGCCAGCAGCGAAGCAATGGCGAATGAGCAGTTCTTC. The variable domain in full, completed from reference TRBV7-8 and TRBJ2-1, reads GAGVSQSPRYKVAKRGQDVALRCDPISGHVSLFWYQQALGQGPEFLTYFQNEAQLDKSGLPSDRFFAERPEGSVSTLKIQRTQQEDSAVYLCASSEAMANEQFFGPGTRLTVL.